The source of this T cell receptor (beta chain) is a study of breast tumors, draining lymph nodes, adjacent tissues (TCRdb year 2016). Regarding the study in general: In breast cancer patients, the study compared the TCR beta repertoires of tumor, adjacent nontumor tissue and axillary lymph nodes. In human breast cancer, the study set out to assess how tumor, surrounding tissue and draining lymph node repertoires relate to one another and whether T cells might be exchanged between them.

TCRdb lists the instrument as Illumina HiSeq 2000. TCR beta chain libraries were generated by multiplex PCR amplification. High-throughput sequencing was used to analyze the amplified TCR beta chain products. TCRdb's own reprocessing of the public reads used fastp at Q25 and MiXCR and kept productive beta chains. Under each unique CDR3 protein, matching rows form one entry showing the most common genes and DNA. The sample table holds some 110,000 distinct CDR3 sequences, of which approximately 28% were seen once. Under 6% of the sample lies in the top ten. This clonotype was counted ten times or more. Its antigen is currently not known. It has no much larger one-base neighbor in the sample; base qualities were not kept. The V and J ends are trimmed by 4 bases and 2 bases, leaving 4 bases between them. The CDR3 numbers 12 residues from cysteine through phenylalanine. CDR3 DNA only is kept here, 36 bases in frame from base 1. CDR1 and CDR2 are read off the germline V gene as KGHSY and FQNENV.

Results the study describes overall, beyond this receptor: T-cell repertoire diversity in tumors was found to be lower than in lymph nodes but higher than in nontumor tissue, and preferential V and J gene usage was observed. The data were considered consistent with the idea that most tumor T cells come from the lymph node and then expand in tumor tissue. The study presented the conclusion that tumor T cells originate in lymph nodes as consistent with a hypothesis, not as something directly demonstrated. The similarity between tumor and nontumor tissue repertoires was significantly greater in luminal-like breast cancer than in basal-like breast cancer.

Lymph node samples came from the axillary draining lymph nodes of breast cancer patients. Recombination connected TRBV16 to TRBJ2-3; the D gene identity is not certain. The source is a female donor with breast cancer. Some clones in this sample may be carry-over from other donors' samples. Sequencing was done on a sample of axillary lymph node tissue. At the DNA level, the sequence is TGTGCCAGCAGCCTTATCACAGATACGCAGTATTTT. Translated, it reads CASSLITDTQYF.